Listed here is a single T cell receptor (beta chain). As yet, its antigen is unknown. The sample comes from a study of CXCR3-negative and CXCR3-positive naive CD8 T cells. Broader study findings: CXCR3-negative and CXCR3-positive naive cells shared comparable TRBV-TRBJ usage, but memory cells did not. Similarly elevated diversity marked both naive subsets, with memory CD8+ cells showing far lower diversity. CXCR3-expressing naive cells carried TRB CDR3s more hydrophobic than those of CXCR3-negative naive cells.

All CD8+ T cell subsets were sorted in triplicate at over 250,000 cells each. Cells classed as naive CD8+ T cells were CD45RO-CCR7+CD27+CD95-. UMI-labeled 5' RACE yielded the TRB cDNA libraries. TCRdb processed the 5' RACE reads again and assigns one entry to each CDR3 protein, with no DNA. This listing includes around 130,000 distinct CDR3 sequences. The CDR3 consists of 16 residues. CDR1 is MDHEN and CDR2 is SYDVKM in the germline V gene. Material: naive CXCR3+ CD8+ T cells from blood. Indicated subset: CD45RO-CCR7+CD27+CD95- naive CD8+ T cells expressing CXCR3 (TNR3+). The chain recombines TRBV28 with TRBJ2-1; checking the TCRdb D call of TRBD1 is not possible without DNA. This receptor was taken from a human donor in good health. Some clones in this sample may be carry-over from other donors' samples. CDR3 residues: CASSFGTGRRVHEQFF.